Listed below are T cell receptor beta chains from one sample, sequenced in a study of graft-versus-host responses after intestinal transplantation. This table comes from immunoSEQ multiplex PCR, and its TCRdb copy is limited to in-frame clones, with some not included. Counted here are 50,000 or so clones, approximately 90% occurring once; the ten biggest clones make up 2.5% to 3%. The sequences come from PBMCs, collected about 4 months after intestinal transplantation. All receptors derive from a human patient who received an intestinal transplant, so some T cells may come from the graft donor. The CDR3 runs from the conserved cysteine through the conserved F or W. A D gene is named only where the DNA matches it firmly. Clone size is given for some rows only: seen once, a few or many times, or a class if the clone is expanded.

clone size	D gene	J gene	V gene	CDR3 DNA	CDR3 protein
few	NA	TRBJ1-5	TRBV10-1	TGCGCCAGCACCACCCAATCGGGTGGGCCGCGTAGCAATCAGCCCCAGCATTTT	CASTTQSGGPRSNQPQHF
NA	NA	TRBJ2-3	TRBV6-5	TGTGCCAGCAGCCTCCTCAAGAGCACAGATACGCAGTATTTT	CASSLLKSTDTQYF
once	NA	TRBJ1-4	TRBV5-4	TGTGCCAGCAGCTTTGGGGCAGGGGATCCTAATGAAAAACTGTTTTTT	CASSFGAGDPNEKLFF
NA	NA	TRBJ2-2	TRBV28	TGTGCCAGCAGTTACTTCAGGACGAACACCGGGGAGCTGTTTTTT	CASSYFRTNTGELFF
NA	TRBD1	TRBJ2-2	TRBV4-2	TGTGCCAGCAGCCCGGACAGGGCGACCACCGGGGAGCTGTTTTTT	CASSPDRATTGELFF
NA	TRBD1	TRBJ2-7	TRBV19	TGTGCCAGTAGTATAGGACAGGGCCTCTACGAGCAGTACTTC	CASSIGQGLYEQYF
NA	NA	TRBJ2-1	TRBV19	TGTGCCAGTAGTATAGTGAGTAGTAGCTGGAATGAGCAGTTCTTC	CASSIVSSSWNEQFF
NA	TRBD1	TRBJ2-7	TRBV5-1	TGCGCCAGCAGCCGCGGACAGGACTACGAGCAGTACTTC	CASSRGQDYEQYF
once	NA	TRBJ1-4	TRBV6-6	TGTGCCAGCAGTCCGACAGGCTCTAATGAAAAACTGTTTTTT	CASSPTGSNEKLFF
NA	TRBD1	TRBJ2-7	TRBV28	TGTGCCAGCAGGGACAGGGAAAGCCGAGAGCAGTACTTC	CASRDRESREQYF
NA	NA	TRBJ2-2	TRBV7-9	TGTGCCAGCAGCTTTTCGGGGCCCGGGGAGCTGTTTTTT	CASSFSGPGELFF
NA	NA	TRBJ2-7	TRBV19	TGTGCCAGTAGTATTAGCGGTAGCTCGGAGCAGTACTTC	CASSISGSSEQYF
NA	TRBD1	TRBJ1-6	TRBV10-3	TGTGCCAGCCACAGGGGCGGTGACAATTCACCCCTCCACTTT	CASHRGGDNSPLHF
NA	NA	TRBJ1-4	TRBV15	TGTGCCACCAGCAGAGATCTGGGGCGGGTAACTAATGAAAAACTGTTTTTT	CATSRDLGRVTNEKLFF
NA	NA	TRBJ2-5	TRBV27	TGTGCCAGCAGACGAGCGGTTCAAGAGACCCAGTACTTC	CASRRAVQETQYF
once	NA	TRBJ2-7	TRBV30	TGTGCCTGGAGTGCCACCAGACAGCAAACTTACGAGCAGTACTTC	CAWSATRQQTYEQYF
NA	TRBD1	TRBJ1-2	TRBV10-3	TGTGCCATCAGTGAGTCCGCGACAGGGTTGGCCTATGGCTACACCTTC	CAISESATGLAYGYTF
NA	TRBD2	TRBJ2-1	TRBV7-2	TGTGCCAGCAGCTCGATAGCGGGTTCCTACAATGAGCAGTTCTTC	CASSSIAGSYNEQFF
once	TRBD2	TRBJ2-5	TRBV6-9	TGTGCCAGTCCAGTTAGCGGGGGGGCCCGAAAGACCCAGTACTTC	CASPVSGGARKTQYF
NA	TRBD1	TRBJ2-7	TRBV5-6	TGTGCCAGCAGGATGAGTATGGGACAGGGGACCTACGAGCAGTACTTC	CASRMSMGQGTYEQYF
NA	TRBD2	TRBJ2-2	TRBV10-3	TGTGCCATCAGTGAGCCTGTCGGGACTAGCACCAACACCGGGGGGCTGTTTTTT	CAISEPVGTSTNTGGLFF
NA	NA	TRBJ1-1	TRBV12-5	TGTGCTAGTGGTTCTCGGACGGACTACACTGAAGCTTTCTTT	CASGSRTDYTEAFF
NA	TRBD2	TRBJ2-5	TRBV18	TGTGCCAGCTCACTCCCCCCCCGGCGGGAGAGTTGGTACCAAGAGACCCAGTACTTC	CASSLPPRRESWYQETQYF
NA	NA	TRBJ2-3	TRBV27	TGTGCCAGCAGTTTATTCGGGCTACCCACAGATACGCAGTATTTT	CASSLFGLPTDTQYF
NA	NA	TRBJ2-1	TRBV28	TGTGCCAGCAGTGCATCGTCGACTGAGCAGTTCTTC	CASSASSTEQFF
NA	NA	TRBJ1-4	TRBV13	TGTGCCAGCAGCTCCCGACTGGACGGGGGTGAAAAACTGTTTTTT	CASSSRLDGGEKLFF
NA	NA	TRBJ2-7	TRBV7-9	TGTGCCAGCAGCTCAGGACAGGAGCAGTACTTC	CASSSGQEQYF
NA	NA	TRBJ1-2	TRBV6-5	TGTGCCAGCAGCCTACAGGCTAACTATGGCTACACCTTC	CASSLQANYGYTF
NA	NA	TRBJ2-2	TRBV30	TGTGCCTGGAAAATTGACTTTAACACCGGGGAGCTGTTTTTT	CAWKIDFNTGELFF
NA	NA	TRBJ2-7	TRBV4-1	TGCGCCAGCAGCCAAGTTGGCCAGAACTCCTACGAGCAGTACTTC	CASSQVGQNSYEQYF
NA	NA	TRBJ2-5	TRBV7-8	TGTGCCAGCAGCTTACAGGGATACGCCCAAGAGACCCAGTACTTC	CASSLQGYAQETQYF
NA	NA	TRBJ2-1	TRBV10-3	TGTGCCATCAGTGCTGAACCCCGGGACCAGGGTTTCAATGAGCAGTTCTTC	CAISAEPRDQGFNEQFF
NA	NA	TRBJ2-3	TRBV18	TGTGCCAGCTCACCACCGATCTTCACAGATACGCAGTATTTT	CASSPPIFTDTQYF